This TCR beta chain originates from a study of early T cells in non-severe SARS-CoV-2 infection. V was shortened by 5 bases and J by 8 bases, with 15 bases between the two germline ends. The germline gives CDR1 SGHTA, CDR2 FQGNSA. The CDR3 is made up of 13 amino acids. TCRdb re-derived calls from the 5' RACE reads in MiXCR, one entry per CDR3 protein. In the table there are 83,000 or so distinct CDR3 sequences, 10% of which are singletons. The sample consisted of whole blood, taken at baseline. The chain joins TRBV7-2 to TRBJ1-1; no definite D call. The receptor's source is an adult who was a healthcare worker with PCR-confirmed SARS-CoV-2 infection or an uninfected control (not recorded which). The CDR3 DNA is TGTGCCAGCAGCAGGGAGATAAGCACCGAAGCTTTCTTT. Its protein is CASSREISTEAFF.